Each of the 11 T cell receptor beta chains below was sequenced from the same sample in a study of T cell repertoires in cytomegalovirus infection. These receptors have no identified antigens. TCRdb fed the reads into MiXCR, producing one record per CDR3 protein. The sample yields approximately 1,000,000 distinct CDR3 sequences, roughly 30% seen once. This material consisted of cultured CD8+ T cells from PBMCs, taken from culture after CMV antigen stimulation. These receptors originate from a human donor in good health (CMV status not recorded). Some clones in this sample may be carry-over from other donors' samples.

This clonotype turned up a few times. CDR3 sequence reads: CASSFPGTANEQFF. CDR3 bases: TGTGCCAGCAGCTTCCCCGGGACAGCTAATGAGCAGTTCTTC. V usage is TRBV7-9 and J usage is TRBJ2-1; 7 bases line up with TRBD1. The CDR3 is 14 residues long. V lost 3 bases, J lost 7 bases, and 6 bases stayed unmatched. The germline gives CDR1 SEHNR, CDR2 FQNEAQ (reference sequence).

Comment on this clonotype: An end of the junction does not agree with germline; a read error may underlie this. CDR3 region: CASSLRSPQGRFGETQYF. CDR3 coding DNA: TGTGCTAGCAGCTTACGATCCCCACAGGGAAGGTTCGGAGAGACCCAGTACTTC. The rearrangement uses TRBV7-6 and TRBJ2-5; a possible D gene is TRBD1 (6 bases). The CDR3 has 18 residues. The germline CDR1 and CDR2 sequences are SGHVS and FNYEAQ.

On this clonotype: At one end the junction does not follow the germline gene, possibly because of a read error. The chain has TRBV7-2 and TRBJ2-3; D ambiguous. Germline V lookup: CDR1 SGHTA, CDR2 FQGNSA. The CDR3 sequence is 15 residues long. This CDR3 is CASSLDGARTNTQYF. The CDR3 DNA reads TGTGCCAGCAGCTTAGACGGTGCACGCACAAATACGCAGTATTTT.

There are many counts of this clonotype. The gene calls are TRBV7-2 and TRBJ1-2; possible D gene TRBD1, 6 bases. The CDR3 runs to 15 residues. The V end lost 5 bases, the J end lost 6 bases, and 19 bases lay between the germline ends. The germline gives CDR1 SGHTA, CDR2 FQGNSA. CDR3 sequence reads: CASSPNFHRVDGYTF. The CDR3 coding sequence is TGTGCCAGCAGCCCTAATTTCCACAGGGTTGATGGCTACACCTTC.

This chain links TRBV28 with TRBJ2-6, with 8 nucleotides matching TRBD1. CDR1 and CDR2 (germline): MDHEN, SYDVKM. The junction had 17 bases not matched to a gene; V was cut back by 4 bases and J by 0 bases. The CDR3 sequence is 21 residues long. The CDR3 nucleotides are TGTGCCAGCAGTTCCACCAGGGGGTGGGACAGGAGCCTCTCTGGGGCCAACGTCCTGACTTTC. It translates to CASSSTRGWDRSLSGANVLTF.

The V gene is TRBV7-9, the J gene TRBJ1-1, with unresolved D. CDR3 length: 15 residues. CDR1 SEHNR and CDR2 FQNEAQ come from the germline V gene (reference sequence). V gave up 5 bases and J gave up 3 bases, with 16 bases separating them. The chain's CDR3 is CASSAGGGEDTEAFF. CDR3 sequence (DNA): TGTGCCAGCAGCGCGGGTGGCGGTGAAGACACTGAAGCTTTCTTT.

The CDR3 region is CASSWGFDRGRGSYNSPLHF. The CDR3, as DNA: TGTGCCAGCAGTTGGGGATTCGACAGGGGGCGCGGGTCCTATAATTCACCCCTCCACTTT. The V call is TRBV27, the J call TRBJ1-6, with 10 bases identical to TRBD1. The J segment lost 1 base and the V segment lost 4 bases, leaving 13 bases of the junction unmatched. The CDR3 runs 20 residues. CDR1 is MNHEY and CDR2 is SMNVEV in the germline V gene (reference sequence).

This clonotype showed up just a few times. CDR3 nucleotides: TGTGCCAGCAGCTTGGATGACAGGGGCAGGGCCTCTGGCTACACCTTC. Encoded protein: CASSLDDRGRASGYTF. V gene TRBV5-4 combines with J gene TRBJ1-2, with 8 bases matching TRBD1. The ends lost 0 bases at V and 7 bases at J; junction bases unmatched: 11. Germline-derived CDR1 and CDR2 are SGHNT and YYREEE (reference sequence). The CDR3 runs 16 residues.

The chain recombines TRBV6-2 or TRBV6-3 with TRBJ2-3; 10 bases match TRBD2. In germline, CDR1 is MNHEY, CDR2 SVGEGT. CDR3 size: 16 residues. V was clipped by 6 bases and J by 0 bases; unmatched bases: 6. CDR3 nucleotides: TGTGCCAGCAGACCCCAACTAGCGGGGAGCACAGATACGCAGTATTTT. Its protein product is CASRPQLAGSTDTQYF.

The rearrangement links TRBV28 to TRBJ1-1, with a tentative D call TRBD1 (5 bases). The germline V and J ends were trimmed by 6 bases and 7 bases, with 18 bases remaining between them. The CDR3 covers 14 residues. The germline V gene encodes CDR1 MDHEN and CDR2 SYDVKM. CDR3 loop: CASRPSLGGSEAFF. The CDR3 nucleotides are TGTGCCAGCAGACCCTCCTTGGGGGGTAGTGAAGCTTTCTTT. The entire variable domain, with the rest obtained from reference TRBV28 and TRBJ1-1, is as follows: DVKVTQSSRYLVKRTGEKVFLECVQDMDHENMFWYRQDPGLGLRLIYFSYDVKMKEKGDIPEGYSVSREKKERFSLILESASTNQTSMYLCASRPSLGGSEAFFGQGTRLTVV.

The J gene is TRBJ2-1, the V gene TRBV29-1; D perhaps matches TRBD2 (7 bases). CDR3 length: 17 amino acids. Germline CDR1 reads SQVTM; CDR2 reads ANQGSEA. Trimming took off 0 bases at V and 3 bases at J, with 18 bases between the two ends. CDR3 in DNA: TGCAGCGTTGAAGAGGCTTTGAGGGGGGGAATCTACAATGAGCAGTTCTTC. This gives the protein CSVEEALRGGIYNEQFF.